Below, 9 T cell receptor beta chains from the same sample are listed, as sequenced in a study of T cells after yellow fever vaccination. TCRdb passed the 5' RACE reads through MiXCR, listing each CDR3 protein once. The data hold about 170,000 distinct CDR3 sequences, with approximately 11% observed a single time. This sample comprised CD8+ T cells sorted from PBMCs, obtained 15 days after the yellow fever booster vaccination. The receptors derive from a man younger than 35 who received the YFV17D yellow fever vaccine.

This clonotype occurred a few times. CDR3 region: CASSQPDRGFSPLHF. DNA for the CDR3: TGCGCCAGCAGCCAACCGGACAGGGGGTTTTCACCCCTCCACTTT. The chain employs TRBV4-1 and TRBJ1-6; 10 bases are a match to TRBD1. V was pared by 2 bases and J by 9 bases, with 4 bases of the junction left unmatched. The CDR3 is 15 residues long. Germline CDR1 and CDR2: MGHRA and YSYEKL.

V and J are TRBV4-1 and TRBJ2-7; unclear D gene. CDR1 is MGHRA, CDR2 YSYEKL, per germline. V lost 1 base, J lost 5 bases, and 15 bases lay in between. The CDR3 is 15 residues long. As DNA, the CDR3 is TGCGCCAGCAGCCAAGTAACCGGCGCCGGCCACGAGCAGTACGTC. Its protein is CASSQVTGAGHEQYV.

The genes are TRBV4-1 and TRBJ2-7; no definite D call. The V end lost 5 bases, the J end lost 2 bases, and 4 bases lay between the germline ends. The CDR3 runs to 11 residues. CDR1 and CDR2 from the germline V gene are MGHRA and YSYEKL. CDR3 in amino acids: CASSGPYEQYF. CDR3 DNA sequence: TGCGCCAGCAGCGGACCCTACGAGCAGTACTTC.

The chain recombines TRBV29-1 with TRBJ2-7, with 9 bases lining up with TRBD1. In germline, CDR1 is SQVTM, CDR2 ANQGSEA. Germline trimming cut 6 bases from V and 4 bases from J; bases unmatched to any gene: 7. There are 13 residues in the CDR3. The CDR3 reads CSVVTQGAYEQYF. The DNA of the CDR3 is TGCAGCGTCGTAACACAGGGGGCTTACGAGCAGTACTTC.

V and J are TRBV11-2 and TRBJ2-3; TRBD2 agrees at 11 bases. The length of the CDR3 is 16 residues. The V segment lost 4 bases and the J segment 2 bases; nucleotides outside the gene matches: 5. The germline CDR1 and CDR2 sequences are SGHAT and FQNNGV. The CDR3 bases are TGTGCCAGCAGCTCCACTAGCGGGGGATACACAGATACGCAGTATTTT. This gives the protein CASSSTSGGYTDTQYF. Variable domain in full (rest from reference TRBV11-2 and TRBJ2-3): EAGVAQSPRYKIIEKRQSVAFWCNPISGHATLYWYQQILGQGPKLLIQFQNNGVVDDSQLPKDRFSAERLKGVDSTLKIQPAKLEDSAVYLCASSSTSGGYTDTQYFGPGTRLTVL.

V and J are TRBV2 and TRBJ2-5; 7 bases map to TRBD2. This CDR3 has 15 amino acids. Germline V gives CDR1 SNHLY, CDR2 FYNNEI. J was trimmed by 2 bases and V by 3 bases; bases with no gene match: 6. The CDR3 coding sequence is TGTGCCAGCAGTGATCGGGCTAGCGGTCAAGAGACCCAGTACTTC. Its protein is CASSDRASGQETQYF.

This clonotype was detected a few times. This chain links TRBV5-4 with TRBJ2-5; unclear D gene. This CDR3 spans 14 amino acids. Germline CDR1 reads SGHNT; CDR2 reads YYREEE (reference sequence). Deletions cut 4 bases from V and 4 bases from J, with 14 bases between. CDR3: CASSLRPLTETQYF. Written as DNA, the CDR3 is TGTGCCAGCAGCCTACGCCCACTGACAGAGACCCAGTACTTC.

The chain uses TRBV20-1 and TRBJ2-5; TRBD1 agrees at 9 bases. Germline lookup yields CDR1 DFQATT and CDR2 SNEGSKA (reference sequence). This CDR3 has 13 amino acids. The V and J ends lost 5 bases and 4 bases, in that order; junction bases with no gene match: 5. The CDR3 DNA sequence: TGCAGTGCTGGGGACAGGGTTTCAGAGACCCAGTACTTC. Translation gives CSAGDRVSETQYF.

This clonotype was observed at least ten times. This chain joins TRBV3-1 and TRBJ2-4; TRBD1 matches 7 bases. Trimming at V came to 6 bases and at J to 3 bases, leaving 5 bases not matched to a gene. Germline V gives CDR1 LGHDT, CDR2 YNNKEL (reference sequence). The CDR3 length is 14 residues. The CDR3 protein is CASRNWDSKNIQYF. DNA for the CDR3: TGTGCCAGCAGGAATTGGGACAGCAAAAACATTCAGTACTTC.